These 20 T cell receptor beta chains share one sample of origin, sequenced in a study of glioma-infiltrating T cells. The iRepertoire nested amplicon-rescue multiplex PCR amplified TCR alpha and beta CDR3s from RNA. TCRdb analysed the multiplex PCR reads with MiXCR anew, one entry per CDR3 protein. This table holds fewer than 500,000 distinct CDR3 sequences, about 40% found once. The source material was glioma tissue, nonneoplastic brain tissue, or PBMCs (not recorded which). The receptor source for this set is a human donor with low-grade glioma or glioblastoma, undergoing nonglioma brain surgery, or in good health (not recorded which).

The table lists this clonotype with a few counts. The genes are TRBV6-4 and TRBJ2-3; TRBD2 matches 10 bases. Per germline, CDR1 MRHNA and CDR2 SNTAGT. The CDR3 totals 14 residues. Germline trimming cut 4 bases from V and 4 bases from J; bases unmatched to any gene: 2. The CDR3 spells CASSASGSPDTQYF. CDR3 sequence (DNA): TGTGCCAGCAGTGCTAGCGGGAGCCCAGATACGCAGTATTTT.

About this clonotype: One end of the junction varies from germline; a read error may be responsible. The rearrangement uses TRBV4-1 and TRBJ1-6; D might be TRBD1 (6 bases). CDR1 MGHRA and CDR2 YSYEKL come from the germline V gene. The CDR3 runs to 16 residues. CDR3 sequence: CASNQRQAFYNSPLHF. DNA for the CDR3: TGCGCCAGCAACCAAAGACAGGCCTTCTATAATTCACCCCTCCACTTT.

The V gene is TRBV2, the J gene TRBJ2-3; unclear D gene. The CDR3 has 13 residues. Trimming pared 4 bases from V and 4 bases from J, leaving 9 bases between. CDR1 SNHLY and CDR2 FYNNEI come from the germline V gene. CDR3: CASSGNVADTQYF. The CDR3 nucleotides are TGTGCCAGCAGTGGGAATGTGGCAGATACGCAGTATTTT. The full variable domain, completed using reference TRBV2 and TRBJ2-3, is EPEVTQTPSHQVTQMGQEVILRCVPISNHLYFYWYRQILGQKVEFLVSFYNNEISEKSEIFDDQFSVERPDGSNFTLKIRSTKLEDSAMYFCASSGNVADTQYFGPGTRLTVL.

The genes are TRBV7-8 and TRBJ2-5; 7 nucleotides align to TRBD1. Germline V gives CDR1 SGHVS, CDR2 FQNEAQ. The CDR3 covers 14 residues. J was trimmed by 5 bases and V by 8 bases; bases with no gene match: 11. The CDR3 reads CASASWDRRETQYF. Here the CDR3 DNA reads TGTGCCAGCGCATCCTGGGACAGAAGGGAGACCCAGTACTTC.

This clonotype has just a few counts. The chain employs TRBV18 and TRBJ2-1, with no clear D. With 2 bases removed from V and 5 bases from J, the gap between germline ends came to 7 bases. Per the germline V gene, CDR1 is KGHSH and CDR2 is LQKENI. This CDR3 contains 13 residues. CDR3 region: CASSPTDNNEQFF. CDR3 coding DNA: TGTGCCAGCTCACCAACAGACAACAATGAGCAGTTCTTC.

This chain links TRBV4-1 with TRBJ2-3, with TRBD2 identical over 7 bases. V lost 3 bases, J lost 5 bases, and 26 bases stayed unmatched. This CDR3 is 21 amino acids long. Germline V gene sequence: CDR1 MGHRA, CDR2 YSYEKL. This CDR3 reads CASSQKEGPQLAVPFEDTQYF. DNA for the CDR3: TGCGCCAGCAGCCAGAAAGAGGGACCGCAGCTAGCGGTTCCATTCGAAGATACGCAGTATTTT.

In this sample, this clonotype turned up a few times. The chain has TRBV12-5 and TRBJ2-1, with TRBD1 matching 11 bases. The CDR3 contains 17 residues. The ends lost 0 bases at V and 9 bases at J; junction bases unmatched: 10. Germline loops: CDR1 LGHNT, CDR2 FRNRAP. CDR3 amino acids: CASGLVHWTGGWSEQFF. The CDR3 nucleotides read TGTGCTAGTGGTTTGGTACACTGGACAGGGGGCTGGAGTGAGCAGTTCTTC. Together with reference TRBV12-5 and TRBJ2-1, the CDR3 gives the full variable domain: DARVTQTPRHKVTEMGQEVTMRCQPILGHNTVFWYRQTMMQGLELLAYFRNRAPLDDSGMPKDRFSAEMPDATLATLKIQPSEPRDSAVYFCASGLVHWTGGWSEQFFGPGTRLTVL.

As for this clonotype: The junction does not match germline at one end; this may be a read error. The rearrangement links TRBV27 to TRBJ2-1; perhaps D is TRBD1 or TRBD2 (5 bases each). The CDR3 runs 19 residues. The germline gives CDR1 MNHEY, CDR2 SMNVEV (reference sequence). The CDR3 region is CASSQPGTAVRVSYNEKFF. In DNA, the CDR3 is TGTGCCAGCAGTCAACCCGGGACGGCAGTACGAGTATCCTACAATGAGAAGTTCTTC.

About this clonotype: Just one base apart from a much larger clone, this may be a read error. V is TRBV6-6 and J is TRBJ1-1; D unclear. Trimming removed 2 bases at V and 2 bases at J, with 6 bases between. Germline loops: CDR1 MNHNY, CDR2 SVGAGI (reference sequence). The CDR3 has 13 amino acids. In nucleotides, the CDR3 is TGTGCCAGCAGTTACACAGCAAACACTGAAGCTTTCTTT. Amino acids: CASSYTANTEAFF.

This chain connects TRBV7-3 to TRBJ2-3, with D perhaps assigned TRBD1 or TRBD2 (5 bases each). V was shortened by 5 bases and J by 0 bases, with 21 bases between the two germline ends. The length of the CDR3 is 18 residues. Germline V gives CDR1 SGHTA, CDR2 FQGTGA. In DNA, the CDR3 is TGTGCCAGCAGCCTCCTCGGCCGGGACGGAGCTAGCACAGATACGCAGTATTTT. Its translation: CASSLLGRDGASTDTQYF.

The gene calls are TRBV7-9 and TRBJ1-4, with 12 bases that match TRBD1. The V segment lost 5 bases and the J segment 7 bases; nucleotides outside the gene matches: 8. CDR3 length: 16 amino acids. The germline V gene encodes CDR1 SEHNR and CDR2 FQNEAQ (reference sequence). DNA of the CDR3: TGTGCCAGCAGCGGAACCGGGACAGGGGGCACTGAAAAACTGTTTTTT. This codes for CASSGTGTGGTEKLFF.

This clonotype was seen more than once but under ten times. The V call is TRBV2, the J call TRBJ1-2, with a weak D call TRBD1 (5 bases). V lost 0 bases to trimming and J lost 6 bases, with 17 bases between them. Germline loops: CDR1 SNHLY, CDR2 FYNNEI. The CDR3 covers 16 residues. The CDR3 is CASSEANSGPRDGYTF. The CDR3 bases are TGTGCCAGCAGTGAAGCCAACTCGGGACCTAGGGATGGCTACACCTTC.

The count of this clonotype is one. This chain uses TRBV7-9 with TRBJ1-3; weak D call: TRBD1 (5 bases). The germline V gene has CDR1 SEHNR and CDR2 FQNEAQ (reference sequence). V dropped 5 bases and J dropped 0 bases, with 17 bases sitting between them. There are 17 residues in the CDR3. The CDR3 protein is CASSALGTHFSGNTIYF. DNA of the CDR3: TGTGCCAGCAGCGCCTTAGGGACCCATTTCTCTGGAAACACCATATATTTT.

This clonotype was counted between two and nine times. This chain links TRBV7-9 with TRBJ1-5; D gene unclear. Trimming cost V 5 bases and J 0 bases, with 14 bases left between them. CDR1 is SEHNR, CDR2 FQNEAQ, per germline (reference sequence). The CDR3 extends over 16 amino acids. The CDR3 DNA is TGTGCCAGCAGCCCTCTGGGTGGGGATAGCAATCAGCCCCAGCATTTT. As protein: CASSPLGGDSNQPQHF.

This clonotype occurred many times. Germline is not matched at one junction end, which may reflect a read error. The genes are TRBV6-1 and TRBJ2-1, with 7 nucleotides matching TRBD2. CDR3 length: 13 amino acids. The germline gives CDR1 MNHNS, CDR2 SASEGT. The CDR3 protein is CTNLAVSYNEQFF. In DNA, the CDR3 is TGCACCAACCTAGCGGTCTCCTACAATGAGCAGTTCTTC.

The chain uses TRBV20-1 and TRBJ2-7; 8 nucleotides line up with TRBD2. The CDR3 sequence is 14 residues long. V shed 4 bases and J 0 bases; nucleotides not matched to a gene: 5. Germline lookup yields CDR1 DFQATT and CDR2 SNEGSKA (reference sequence). The CDR3 loop reads CSATRLALSYEQYF. The CDR3 region has the DNA TGCAGTGCTACCCGACTAGCGCTCTCCTACGAGCAGTACTTC.

The chain recombines TRBV6-6 with TRBJ2-2, with 8 positions matching TRBD1. V lost 5 bases to trimming and J lost 7 bases; unmatched junction nucleotides: 15. This CDR3 region has 17 residues. Germline V lookup: CDR1 MNHNY, CDR2 SVGAGI (reference sequence). CDR3 sequence: CASSGPRGRWGNGELFF. In DNA form, the CDR3 reads TGTGCCAGCAGTGGTCCCAGGGGGCGCTGGGGGAACGGGGAGCTGTTTTTT.

This clonotype was seen a handful of times. This chain connects TRBV19 to TRBJ1-2; unclear D gene. Trimming shortened V by 3 bases and J by 4 bases, and 12 bases separated the two germline ends. The CDR3 covers 14 residues. Germline-derived CDR1 and CDR2 are LNHDA and SQIVND (reference sequence). CDR3 bases: TGTGCCAGTAGTATGGGCAGGATAAGCTATGGCTACACCTTC. Protein: CASSMGRISYGYTF.

This clonotype was observed a handful of times. The chain uses TRBV6-2 or TRBV6-3 and TRBJ2-1; D possibly corresponds to TRBD1 (5 bases). From germline, CDR1 is MNHEY and CDR2 SVGEGT. Trimming pared 5 bases from V and 3 bases from J, leaving 11 bases between. CDR3 size: 14 residues. The CDR3 is CASSKTTDYNEQFF. DNA for the CDR3: TGTGCCAGCAGTAAAACGACAGACTACAATGAGCAGTTCTTC.

This clonotype was seen only a few times. V gene TRBV7-9 combines with J gene TRBJ2-1, with 12 nucleotides matching TRBD2. J was trimmed by 8 bases and V by 2 bases; bases with no gene match: 10. The CDR3 runs to 17 residues. In germline, CDR1 is SEHNR, CDR2 FQNEAQ (reference sequence). CDR3 coding DNA: TGTGCCAGCAGCTTAAGGACTAGCGGGAATATCTTCGATGAGCAGTTCTTC. This codes for CASSLRTSGNIFDEQFF.